One T cell receptor (beta chain) is described in this entry. Its antigen remains unknown. A single record per CDR3 protein comes from TCRdb applying MiXCR to the reads. The sample holds around 540,000 distinct CDR3 sequences, roughly 34% seen once. The data stem from a study of T cell repertoires in cytomegalovirus infection. Study-wide context: Carrying CMV and the relevant HLA type showed in public TCR beta signatures.

The CDR3 loop spans 19 amino acids. V lost 4 bases and J lost 2; bases outside the gene matches: 18. In germline, CDR1 is LGHNA, CDR2 YNFKEQ. V is TRBV4-2 and J is TRBJ2-7, with 9 positions matching TRBD2. Here the sequenced sample was cultured PBMCs, taken from culture after CMV antigen stimulation. The source is a human donor in good health (CMV status not recorded). Some clones in this sample may be carry-over from other donors' samples. For the CDR3, the DNA is TGTGCCAGCAGCCGAGGGGGGATTAGCGGGAGTTTTTTCCCCTACGAGCAGTACTTC. Protein sequence: CASSRGGISGSFFPYEQYF.